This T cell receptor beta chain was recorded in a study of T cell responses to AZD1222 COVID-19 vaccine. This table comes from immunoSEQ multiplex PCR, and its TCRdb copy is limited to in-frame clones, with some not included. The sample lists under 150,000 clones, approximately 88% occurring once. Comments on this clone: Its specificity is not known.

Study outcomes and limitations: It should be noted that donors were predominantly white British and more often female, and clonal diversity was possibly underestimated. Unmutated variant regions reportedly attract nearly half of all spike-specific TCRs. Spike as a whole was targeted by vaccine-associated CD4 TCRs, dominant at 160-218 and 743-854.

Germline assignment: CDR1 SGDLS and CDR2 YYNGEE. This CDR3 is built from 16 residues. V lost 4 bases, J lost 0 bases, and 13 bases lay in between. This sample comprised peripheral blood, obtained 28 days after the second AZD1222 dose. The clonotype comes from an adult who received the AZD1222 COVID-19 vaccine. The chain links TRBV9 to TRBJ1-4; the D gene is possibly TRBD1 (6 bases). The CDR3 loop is CASSLGGTSTNEKLFF. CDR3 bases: TGTGCCAGCAGCCTAGGGGGGACCTCAACTAATGAAAAACTGTTTTTT.